Shown below are 30 T cell receptor beta chains from a single sample sequenced in a study of cytomegalovirus exposure and HLA in healthy donors. Amplification used 60 Vbeta primers and 13 Jbeta primers. The data were produced by immunoSEQ multiplex PCR, yet TCRdb's version contains in-frame clones alone and is incomplete. Of about 91,000 clones in the sample, 64% are singletons; the top ten hold around 2%. The sequenced material came from PBMCs. Receptors were obtained from a human donor in good health.

The chain couples TRBV19 to TRBJ1-1; D is ambiguous. The CDR3 has 12 amino acids. Germline lookup yields CDR1 LNHDA and CDR2 SQIVND (reference sequence). V lost 10 bases, J lost 4 bases, and 13 bases lay in between. CDR3 in DNA: TGTGCCACCTGGACGGGGAGCACTGAAGCTTTCTTT. Encoded protein: CATWTGSTEAFF.

The chain carries TRBV6-1 and TRBJ1-1; a possible D gene is TRBD1 (5 bases). The CDR3 sequence is 14 residues long. V lost 10 bases and J lost 3, with 18 bases in between. Germline CDR1 MNHNS, CDR2 SASEGT. The CDR3 DNA reads as TGTGCCAATCGACGTGGGGCCGGTGACACTGAAGCTTTCTTT. Encoded protein: CANRRGAGDTEAFF.

J is TRBJ2-1 and V is TRBV27; 7 bases fit TRBD1. The CDR3 is 17 amino acids. Germline V gene sequence: CDR1 MNHEY, CDR2 SMNVEV (reference sequence). Germline trimming cut 4 bases from V and 1 base from J; bases unmatched to any gene: 10. The CDR3 sequence is CASSYLPTGRSYNEQFF. CDR3 DNA sequence: TGTGCCAGCAGTTACCTTCCGACAGGGAGATCCTACAATGAGCAGTTCTTC.

A single count supports this clone. Other DNA sequences in this sample translate to the same CDR3. The rearrangement joins TRBV5-4 to TRBJ1-1; D is unresolved. The V end was cut by 0 bases, the J end by 4 bases, with 10 bases between. Per the germline V gene, CDR1 is SGHNT and CDR2 is YYREEE (reference sequence). The CDR3 contains 14 residues. CDR3 in amino acids: CASSLAGIATEAFF. The CDR3 DNA reads TGTGCCAGCAGCTTGGCGGGGATAGCCACTGAAGCTTTCTTT.

This clone was detected a few times. DNA of the CDR3: TGTGCCAGCAGCTTAGGAGCGGGGGGCCCTGGGGATACGCAGTATTTT. Translated, it gives CASSLGAGGPGDTQYF. This chain uses TRBV11-1 with TRBJ2-3; 9 nucleotides line up with TRBD2. Per germline, CDR1 SGHAT and CDR2 FQDESV (reference sequence). CDR3 length equals 16 residues. V lost 1 base, J lost 6 bases, and 8 bases stayed unmatched.

The chain joins TRBV13 to TRBJ2-7; no reliable D call. This CDR3 region has 17 residues. From germline, CDR1 is PRHDT and CDR2 FYEKMQ (reference sequence). V was trimmed by 6 bases and J by 1 base, leaving 22 bases between them. For the CDR3, the DNA is TGTGCCAGCAGTCTAGGCCGTTTTGGGTCGTCGTCCTACGAGCAGTACTTC. Translated, it gives CASSLGRFGSSSYEQYF.

This clone was recorded once. The chain employs TRBV11-3 and TRBJ2-2; 8 bases fit TRBD1. Germline values: CDR1 SGHNT, CDR2 YENEEA. The CDR3 runs to 16 residues. The J segment lost 0 bases and the V segment lost 5 bases, leaving 5 bases of the junction unmatched. The CDR3 DNA reads as TGTGCCAGCAGCAACGGACAGGGTACGAACACCGGGGAGCTGTTTTTT. Protein sequence: CASSNGQGTNTGELFF.

This chain connects TRBV21-1 to TRBJ2-7; the D call in the table, TRBD1, was not verified against the DNA. TRBV21-1 counts as a pseudogene. The CDR3 loop spans 14 amino acids. The CDR3 DNA reads as TGTGCCAGCAGCAATGAGGGACATCCCTACGAGCAGTACTTC. This sequence encodes CASSNEGHPYEQYF.

This sequence joins TRBV6-6 and TRBJ2-7, with D possibly being TRBD1 (5 bases). Germline-derived CDR1 and CDR2 are MNHNY and SVGAGI (reference sequence). This CDR3 is built from 13 residues. Between the trimmed V and J ends, which lost 4 bases and 4 bases, there was a span of 11 bases. DNA of the CDR3: TGTGCCAGCAGTTTACTCAGGGCTTACGAGCAGTACTTC. Encoded protein: CASSLLRAYEQYF.

This chain joins TRBV9 and TRBJ2-3; no definite D call. The V end lost 3 bases, the J end lost 5 bases, and 7 bases lay between the germline ends. CDR3 length equals 12 residues. CDR1 SGDLS and CDR2 YYNGEE come from the germline V gene. The CDR3 spells CASSAQEDTQYF. The CDR3 bases are TGTGCCAGCAGCGCCCAGGAAGATACGCAGTATTTT.

J is TRBJ2-3 and V is TRBV5-4, with TRBD1 identical over 9 bases. V was pared by 4 bases and J by 6 bases, with 6 bases of the junction left unmatched. The CDR3 has 14 residues. Germline V lookup: CDR1 SGHNT, CDR2 YYREEE (reference sequence). CDR3 nucleotides: TGTGCCAGCAGCCGGGGACAGGGATGGGATACGCAGTATTTT. Residues: CASSRGQGWDTQYF.

This chain connects TRBV9 to TRBJ1-6; D gene uncertain. CDR3 length equals 14 residues. V shed 0 bases and J shed 5 bases, with 6 bases lying between them. Germline values: CDR1 SGDLS, CDR2 YYNGEE. CDR3 nucleotide sequence: TGTGCCAGCAGCGTAGCTGTTCATAATTCACCCCTCCACTTT. This translates into CASSVAVHNSPLHF.

The chain links TRBV5-6 to TRBJ2-1, with TRBD1 identical over 8 bases. J was trimmed by 6 bases and V by 5 bases; bases with no gene match: 13. This CDR3 has 16 residues. CDR1 and CDR2 (germline): SGHDT, YYEEEE. CDR3 amino acids: CASRRPQGGSSNEQFF. CDR3 coding DNA: TGTGCCAGCAGGAGGCCACAGGGGGGATCGAGCAATGAGCAGTTCTTC.

J is TRBJ2-2 and V is TRBV6-4; the D gene is possibly TRBD2 (6 bases). The length of the CDR3 is 16 residues. Germline assignment: CDR1 MRHNA and CDR2 SNTAGT. V shed 4 bases and J shed 0 bases, with 12 bases lying between them. In DNA form, the CDR3 reads TGTGCCAGCAGTGCCAGACTAGGGCCGAACACCGGGGAGCTGTTTTTT. Its translation: CASSARLGPNTGELFF.

This clone was seen only a few times. The V and J genes are TRBV18 and TRBJ2-7, with a possible D match to TRBD1 (5 bases). Trimming took off 0 bases at V and 2 bases at J, with 8 bases between the two ends. This CDR3 comprises 14 residues. The V gene's germline CDR1 is KGHSH and CDR2 LQKENI. CDR3 amino acids: CASSPPQGTYEQYF. CDR3 in DNA: TGTGCCAGCTCACCACCGCAGGGTACCTACGAGCAGTACTTC.

This chain connects TRBV11-3 to TRBJ1-4; TRBD1 might be the D (5 bases). The CDR3 spans 18 residues. Germline values: CDR1 SGHNT, CDR2 YENEEA. V shed 5 bases and J shed 4 bases, with 23 bases lying between them. The CDR3 sequence: CASSASNRDWAGNEKLFF. The CDR3 DNA reads TGTGCCAGCAGCGCCTCCAACCGGGACTGGGCTGGTAATGAAAAACTGTTTTTT.

This clone appeared a few times. V is TRBV18 and J is TRBJ2-7; 10 positions match TRBD1. CDR3 length: 15 residues. The ends lost 0 bases at V and 9 bases at J; junction bases unmatched: 8. Germline CDR1 and CDR2: KGHSH and LQKENI. CDR3 protein: CASSPPGTGATRQYF. The CDR3 nucleotides read TGTGCCAGCTCACCACCCGGGACAGGGGCCACTAGGCAGTACTTC.

In DNA, the CDR3 is TGCGCCAGCAGCCCGGACAGGGGGCCCTACGAGCAGTACTTC. Translating gives CASSPDRGPYEQYF. The chain has TRBV4-3 and TRBJ2-7; 11 positions match TRBD1. The length of the CDR3 is 14 residues. Germline V gives CDR1 LGHNA, CDR2 YSLEER. The V segment lost 4 bases and the J segment 2 bases; nucleotides outside the gene matches: 1.

The chain employs TRBV11-2 and TRBJ1-6; TRBD1 aligns across 9 bases. J gave up 10 bases and V 5 bases, and 9 bases lay outside the gene matches. The V gene's germline CDR1 is SGHAT and CDR2 FQNNGV. The CDR3 runs 15 residues. The CDR3 DNA follows: TGTGCCAGCAGCCTGCGACAGGGGGTGAACTCACCCCTCCACTTT. It codes for CASSLRQGVNSPLHF.

There are a few counts of this clone. This rearrangement joins TRBV5-1 to TRBJ2-5; TRBD2 aligns across 9 bases. This CDR3 is 15 amino acids long. The J segment lost 5 bases and the V segment lost 0 bases, leaving 5 bases of the junction unmatched. CDR1 and CDR2 (germline): SGHRS, YFSETQ. For the CDR3, the DNA is TGCGCCAGCAGCTTGGCGACTAGCGGTTTTGAGACCCAGTACTTC. Protein sequence: CASSLATSGFETQYF.

This clone was recorded a few times. DNA for the CDR3: TGTGCCAGCAGTTACTCGACTAGCGGGAGGGGAAATACGCAGTATTTT. Its protein product is CASSYSTSGRGNTQYF. V and J are TRBV6-5 and TRBJ2-3, with 14 bases lining up with TRBD2. This CDR3 contains 16 residues. From germline, CDR1 is MNHEY and CDR2 SVGAGI. Unmatched junction bases numbered 3, after V lost 0 bases and J lost 7 bases.

The sample holds a few counts of this clone. The chain links TRBV6-1 to TRBJ2-2, with 8 bases fitting TRBD1. CDR3 length: 15 residues. J was trimmed by 1 base and V by 7 bases; bases with no gene match: 5. Germline V gene lookup returns CDR1 MNHNS and CDR2 SASEGT. The CDR3 protein is CASIATGGNTGELFF. The CDR3 DNA sequence: TGTGCCAGCATAGCTACAGGGGGGAACACCGGGGAGCTGTTTTTT.

There are a few counts of this clone. The chain combines TRBV6-6 with TRBJ1-2, with a possible D match to TRBD1 (6 bases). Germline CDR1 reads MNHNY; CDR2 reads SVGAGI (reference sequence). Deletions cut 0 bases from V and 2 bases from J, with 10 bases between. The CDR3 totals 15 residues. The CDR3 region is CASSYSNQGNYGYTF. In DNA, the CDR3 is TGTGCCAGCAGTTACTCGAATCAGGGGAACTATGGCTACACCTTC.

The J gene is TRBJ1-5, the V gene TRBV7-9; 7 bases are a match to TRBD1. Germline V gene lookup returns CDR1 SEHNR and CDR2 FQNEAQ (reference sequence). The CDR3 is 16 residues long. The V gene end was trimmed by 1 base and the J gene end by 5 bases; junction bases not matched to a gene: 8. The CDR3, as DNA: TGTGCCAGCAGCTTAGGTGCAGGGGGGCATTATCAGCCCCAGCATTTT. Translation gives CASSLGAGGHYQPQHF.

The rearrangement uses TRBV9 and TRBJ2-7; 10 nucleotides agree with TRBD1. The CDR3 has 17 amino acids. Germline CDR1 is SGDLS and CDR2 is YYNGEE. The trim removed 0 bases at V and 5 bases at J, leaving 11 bases unmatched. CDR3 nucleotide sequence: TGTGCCAGCAGCGTAGAGGGACTCACCGGACAGGGGGACGAGCAGTACTTC. As protein: CASSVEGLTGQGDEQYF.

This chain joins TRBV5-1 and TRBJ2-6, with D unclear. With 3 bases removed from V and 0 bases from J, the gap between germline ends came to 7 bases. There are 15 residues in the CDR3. Per the germline V gene, CDR1 is SGHRS and CDR2 is YFSETQ. As DNA, the CDR3 is TGCGCCAGCAGCTCTGGCAGCTCTGGGGCCAACGTCCTGACTTTC. Protein: CASSSGSSGANVLTF.

The genes are TRBV29-1 and TRBJ1-3, with D unresolved. The V and J ends lost 7 bases and 2 bases respectively, with 18 bases between them. The CDR3 is made up of 15 amino acids. Germline CDR1 is SQVTM and CDR2 is ANQGSEA. The CDR3, as DNA: TGCAGCGCCCTCGGAGGTTATAGAGCTGGAAACACCATATATTTT. Translating it yields CSALGGYRAGNTIYF.

V and J are TRBV7-6 and TRBJ1-1; 7 nucleotides match TRBD1. Germline loops: CDR1 SGHVS, CDR2 FNYEAQ. Trimming at V came to 1 base and at J to 0 bases, leaving 2 bases not matched to a gene. The CDR3 has 15 residues. The CDR3 is CASSLGTGLNTEAFF. CDR3 DNA: TGTGCCAGCAGCTTAGGGACAGGTCTGAACACTGAAGCTTTCTTT.

The chain recombines TRBV4-3 with TRBJ2-5, with a weak D call TRBD2 (5 bases). The CDR3 runs to 16 residues. Germline V CDR1 and CDR2: LGHNA, YSLEER. Trimming pared 0 bases from V and 1 base from J, leaving 12 bases between. The chain's CDR3 is CASSQEWRHGQETQYF. The CDR3 nucleotides read TGCGCCAGCAGCCAAGAGTGGAGGCATGGCCAAGAGACCCAGTACTTC.

This clone appeared a few times. CDR3 nucleotides: TGTGCCAGCAGCTTGGAAGGTGGAGGGGGCTACACCTTC. Translation: CASSLEGGGGYTF. The chain uses TRBV5-4 and TRBJ1-2; D gene unclear. This CDR3 contains 13 residues. V shed 0 bases and J shed 8 bases, with 11 bases lying between them. The germline V gene encodes CDR1 SGHNT and CDR2 YYREEE (reference sequence).